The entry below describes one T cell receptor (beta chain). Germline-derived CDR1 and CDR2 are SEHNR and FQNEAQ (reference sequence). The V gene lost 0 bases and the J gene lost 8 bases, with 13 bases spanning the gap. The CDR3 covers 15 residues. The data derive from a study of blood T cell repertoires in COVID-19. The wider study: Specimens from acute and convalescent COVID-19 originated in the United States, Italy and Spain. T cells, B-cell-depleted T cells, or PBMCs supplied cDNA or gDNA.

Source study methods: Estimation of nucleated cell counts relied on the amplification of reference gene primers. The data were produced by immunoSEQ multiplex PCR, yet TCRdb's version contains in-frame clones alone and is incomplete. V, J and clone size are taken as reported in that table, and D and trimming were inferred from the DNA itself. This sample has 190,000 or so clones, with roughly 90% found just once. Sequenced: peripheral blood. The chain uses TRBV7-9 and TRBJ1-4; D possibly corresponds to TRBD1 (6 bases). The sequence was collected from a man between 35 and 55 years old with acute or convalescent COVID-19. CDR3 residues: CASSLAAGAGEKLFF. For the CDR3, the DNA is TGTGCCAGCAGCTTAGCGGCGGGGGCAGGGGAAAAACTGTTTTTT.